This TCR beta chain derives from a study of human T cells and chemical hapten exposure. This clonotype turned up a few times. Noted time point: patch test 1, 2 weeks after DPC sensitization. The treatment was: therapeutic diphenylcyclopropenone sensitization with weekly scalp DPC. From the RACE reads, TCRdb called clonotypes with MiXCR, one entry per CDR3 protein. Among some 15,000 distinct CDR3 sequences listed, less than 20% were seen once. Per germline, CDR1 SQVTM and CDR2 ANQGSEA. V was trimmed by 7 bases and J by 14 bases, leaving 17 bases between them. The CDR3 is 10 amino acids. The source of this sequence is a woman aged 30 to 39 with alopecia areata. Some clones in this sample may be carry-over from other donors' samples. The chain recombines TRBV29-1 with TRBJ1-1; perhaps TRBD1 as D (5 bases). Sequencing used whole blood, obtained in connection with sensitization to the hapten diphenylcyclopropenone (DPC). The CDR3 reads CSAVGGRQFF. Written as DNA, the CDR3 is TGCAGCGCCGTCGGGGGTAGACAGTTCTTT.